These T cell receptor beta chains were read from a single sample in a study of cytomegalovirus exposure and HLA in healthy donors. Some clones are missing from TCRdb's copy, which holds only in-frame ones; the method was immunoSEQ multiplex PCR. Among over 150,000 clones listed, around two thirds were seen once. Sequencing input: PBMCs. The receptors come from a man in his fifties in good health and CMV-seronegative. Each CDR3 is given with its conserved first and last residue. Each record gives: D gene, CDR3 length, V gene, J gene, clone size, CDR3 protein, CDR3 DNA. A D gene is named only where the DNA matches it firmly. For some rows the clone size is stated as once, few or many, or as a class when expanded; others skip it.

.	14	TRBV5-6	TRBJ1-2	.	CASSPDRFNYGYTF	TGTGCCAGCAGCCCAGACAGGTTTAACTATGGCTACACCTTC
TRBD1	19	TRBV7-9	TRBJ1-4	.	CASSPLGTGGRPTNEKLFF	TGTGCCAGCAGCCCGCTTGGGACAGGGGGGAGGCCAACTAATGAAAAACTGTTTTTT
.	11	TRBV4-2	TRBJ1-2	.	CASSQDNGYTF	TGTGCCAGCAGCCAAGACAATGGCTACACCTTC
.	16	TRBV27	TRBJ1-6	.	CASSSARRSYNSPLHF	TGTGCCAGCAGTTCCGCCCGGAGGTCCTATAATTCACCCCTCCACTTT
.	13	TRBV6-5	TRBJ1-5	.	CASSYLDIGPQHF	TGTGCCAGCAGTTACTTGGACATCGGGCCCCAGCATTTT
TRBD1	15	TRBV9	TRBJ1-2	.	CASSANRGRVEGYTF	TGTGCCAGCAGCGCGAACAGGGGACGAGTGGAGGGCTACACCTTC
.	14	TRBV28	TRBJ1-1	.	CASSRGGSILEAFF	TGTGCCAGCAGTCGGGGGGGCTCGATCTTGGAAGCTTTCTTT
TRBD1	15	TRBV5-6	TRBJ2-3	.	CASSEPQGSTDTQYF	TGTGCCAGCAGCGAGCCACAGGGGAGCACAGATACGCAGTATTTT
.	14	TRBV18	TRBJ2-7	.	CASSPRVVSGEQYF	TGTGCCAGCTCACCGAGGGTAGTGTCGGGCGAGCAGTACTTC
.	16	TRBV21-1	TRBJ1-4	.	CASSAPAEGTGEKLFF	TGTGCCAGCAGCGCCCCAGCTGAGGGGACAGGAGAAAAACTGTTTTTT
.	13	TRBV5-6	TRBJ1-1	.	CASSLVPGTEAFF	TGTGCCAGCAGCTTGGTTCCGGGAACTGAAGCTTTCTTT
TRBD2	15	TRBV11-2	TRBJ2-3	.	CASSSVAGGWDTQYF	TGTGCCAGCAGCTCAGTAGCGGGGGGTTGGGATACGCAGTATTTT
.	16	TRBV5-1	TRBJ2-5	.	CASSLGPAGKQETQYF	TGCGCCAGCAGCTTGGGTCCGGCGGGCAAGCAAGAGACCCAGTACTTC
TRBD2	14	TRBV7-9	TRBJ2-7	once	CASSGLAGGYEQYF	TGTGCCAGCAGCGGACTAGCGGGGGGCTACGAGCAGTACTTC
.	13	TRBV29-1	TRBJ1-1	.	CSVRSGGGTEAFF	TGCAGCGTCCGCTCGGGGGGGGGCACTGAAGCTTTCTTT
TRBD1	14	TRBV5-4	TRBJ1-2	.	CASTPGQAFFGYTF	TGTGCCAGCACCCCGGGACAGGCATTTTTTGGCTACACCTTC
TRBD1	15	TRBV4-3	TRBJ1-2	few	CASSPDRGPMRSYTF	TGCGCCAGCAGCCCTGACAGGGGGCCTATGAGGAGCTACACCTTC
TRBD1	13	TRBV28	TRBJ1-4	.	CASQTGVHEKLFF	TGTGCCAGCCAGACAGGGGTACATGAAAAACTGTTTTTT
TRBD1	14	TRBV6-1	TRBJ1-4	.	CASSTTGLYEKLFF	TGTGCCAGCAGTACGACAGGGCTTTATGAAAAACTGTTTTTT
TRBD1	16	TRBV6-1	TRBJ1-1	.	CASSERRGRVNTEAFF	TGTGCCAGCAGTGAACGAAGGGGGCGAGTGAACACTGAAGCTTTCTTT
TRBD2	13	TRBV10-1	TRBJ2-2	.	CASSLSGAGELFF	TGCGCCAGCAGCCTAAGCGGGGCCGGGGAGCTGTTTTTT
TRBD1	14	TRBV18	TRBJ2-3	.	CASSRDRVTDTQYF	TGTGCCAGCTCCCGGGACAGGGTAACAGATACGCAGTATTTT
TRBD2	16	TRBV9	TRBJ2-7	.	CASSYGGTSGGTEQYF	TGTGCCAGCAGCTACGGGGGGACTAGCGGGGGCACCGAGCAGTACTTC
TRBD1	13	TRBV2	TRBJ2-5	.	CASSGDRGETQYF	TGTGCCAGCAGCGGGGACAGGGGGGAGACCCAGTACTTC
.	14	TRBV7-2	TRBJ1-2	.	CASSPREANYGYTF	TGTGCCAGCAGCCCCAGGGAAGCTAACTATGGCTACACCTTC
.	15	TRBV10-3	TRBJ1-5	few	CAISERGLFNQPQHF	TGTGCCATCAGTGAGAGAGGACTGTTCAATCAGCCCCAGCATTTT
TRBD2	18	TRBV4-3	TRBJ2-3	.	CASSQDPFSGGVTDTQYF	TGCGCCAGCAGCCAAGACCCCTTTAGCGGGGGGGTGACAGATACGCAGTATTTT
TRBD2	17	TRBV28	TRBJ2-1	few	CASSSTPPSGVYNEQFF	TGTGCCAGCAGTTCGACACCACCTAGCGGGGTGTACAATGAGCAGTTCTTC
.	16	TRBV28	TRBJ1-4	.	CASSFRGGRTNEKLFF	TGTGCCAGCAGTTTCAGGGGCGGGAGGACTAATGAAAAACTGTTTTTT
.	14	TRBV11-1	TRBJ1-4	.	CASSFGSTNEKLFF	TGTGCCAGCAGCTTTGGCTCAACTAATGAAAAACTGTTTTTT
.	12	TRBV7-9	TRBJ1-1	.	CASQTGNTEAFF	TGTGCCAGCCAGACAGGGAACACTGAAGCTTTCTTT
.	18	TRBV4-1	TRBJ1-1	.	CASSRIQGRAPEHTEAFF	TGCGCCAGCAGCCGAATTCAGGGTCGTGCCCCAGAGCACACTGAAGCTTTCTTT
TRBD2	18	TRBV7-2	TRBJ2-3	.	CASSLRGIAGAFTDTQYF	TGTGCCAGCAGCTTAAGAGGGATAGCGGGGGCCTTCACAGATACGCAGTATTTT
TRBD1	13	TRBV29-1	TRBJ1-2	.	CSVVGQGKDGYTF	TGCAGCGTTGTCGGACAGGGAAAGGATGGCTACACCTTC
.	16	TRBV5-1	TRBJ1-2	few	CASSYRQERSADGYTF	TGCGCCAGCAGCTATAGACAGGAAAGATCGGCCGATGGCTACACCTTC
TRBD2	19	TRBV13	TRBJ2-3	few	CASSLWGLAGGRGTDTQYF	TGTGCCAGCAGCTTATGGGGACTAGCGGGGGGTCGTGGTACAGATACGCAGTATTTT
TRBD1	14	TRBV5-1	TRBJ2-3	.	CASSSTGYTDTQYF	TGCGCCAGCAGCTCGACAGGGTATACAGATACGCAGTATTTT
TRBD2	19	TRBV4-3	TRBJ2-7	.	CASSQGAIRAGESSYEQYF	TGCGCCAGCAGCCAAGGTGCAATACGTGCGGGGGAGTCCTCCTACGAGCAGTACTTC
TRBD1	15	TRBV6-5	TRBJ1-1	.	CASSLTGAVNTEAFF	TGTGCCAGCAGCCTTACAGGGGCTGTGAACACTGAAGCTTTCTTT
.	17	TRBV5-1	TRBJ2-2	.	CASSPTGLRTNTGELFF	TGCGCCAGCAGCCCCACGGGACTCCGAACGAACACCGGGGAGCTGTTTTTT